Here is one T cell receptor (beta chain) with its context. Unmatched junction bases numbered 4, after V lost 1 base and J lost 6 bases. In germline, CDR1 is LGHDT, CDR2 YNNKEL (reference sequence). CDR3 size: 15 residues. The source of the sample is a study of spatial heterogeneity in lung cancer. Study information: Detection consistently captured more beta-chain sequences than alpha-chain sequences.

Documented time point: sample taken at primary tumor resection. Whole RNA, which was extracted from tumor, nontumor lung tissue or frozen PBMC, was sequenced without any cell sorting. TCRdb ran MiXCR on the 5' RACE reads and lists one entry per CDR3 protein. Of tens of thousands of distinct CDR3 sequences in the sample, roughly an eighth were seen once. The origin of this receptor is a male donor with early-stage non-small cell lung cancer. The rearrangement uses TRBV3-1 and TRBJ2-2; 8 nucleotides agree with TRBD1. The sample was PBMCs, taken at surgery. Written as DNA, the CDR3 is TGTGCCAGCAGCCAAGGACAGGGGTTTGCCGGGGAGCTGTTTTTT. Translating gives CASSQGQGFAGELFF.